The subject of this entry is one T cell receptor beta chain. Running of the assay took place at deep level. TCRdb keeps only in-frame clones here, not all; method: immunoSEQ multiplex PCR. The sample includes 450,000 to 600,000 clones, 60% to 85% of them seen just once. The entry originates in a study of shared clonotypes between healthy human individuals. The CDR3 length is 13 residues. CDR1 and CDR2 from the germline V gene are SGHVS and FNYEAQ. Trimming pared 5 bases from V and 2 bases from J, leaving 9 bases between. Sequencing was performed on PBMCs. The chain couples TRBV7-6 to TRBJ1-2; D uncertain. The sequence was collected from a woman aged 40 to 50 in good health. Some clones in this sample may be carry-over from other donors' samples. The DNA of the CDR3 is TGTGCCAGCAGCGGGTGGGGAAACTATGGCTACACCTTC. It codes for CASSGWGNYGYTF.